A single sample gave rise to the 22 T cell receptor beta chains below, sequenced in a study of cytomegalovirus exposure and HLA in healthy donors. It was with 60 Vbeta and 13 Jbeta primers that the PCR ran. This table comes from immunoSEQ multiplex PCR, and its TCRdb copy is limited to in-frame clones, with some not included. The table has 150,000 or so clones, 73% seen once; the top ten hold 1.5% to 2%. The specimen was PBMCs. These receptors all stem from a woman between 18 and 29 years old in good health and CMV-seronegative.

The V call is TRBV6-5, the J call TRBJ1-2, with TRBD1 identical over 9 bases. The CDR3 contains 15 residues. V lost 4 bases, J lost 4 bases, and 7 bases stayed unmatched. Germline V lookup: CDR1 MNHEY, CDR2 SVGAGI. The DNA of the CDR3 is TGTGCCAGCAGTTCTCCTTGGACAGGGGTCTATGGCTACACCTTC. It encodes CASSSPWTGVYGYTF.

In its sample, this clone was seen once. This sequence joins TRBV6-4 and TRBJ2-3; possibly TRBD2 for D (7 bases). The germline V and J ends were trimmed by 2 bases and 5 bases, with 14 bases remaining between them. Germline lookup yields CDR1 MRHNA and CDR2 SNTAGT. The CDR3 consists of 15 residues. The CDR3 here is CASSDRGAGRDTQYF. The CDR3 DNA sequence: TGTGCCAGCAGTGACCGGGGGGCGGGCAGAGATACGCAGTATTTT.

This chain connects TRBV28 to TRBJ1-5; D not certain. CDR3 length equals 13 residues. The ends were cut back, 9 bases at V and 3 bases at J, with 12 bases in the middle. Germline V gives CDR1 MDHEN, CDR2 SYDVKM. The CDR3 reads CASGGIINQPQHF. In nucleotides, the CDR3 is TGTGCCAGTGGAGGGATCATCAATCAGCCCCAGCATTTT. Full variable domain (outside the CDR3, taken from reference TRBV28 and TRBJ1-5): DVKVTQSSRYLVKRTGEKVFLECVQDMDHENMFWYRQDPGLGLRLIYFSYDVKMKEKGDIPEGYSVSREKKERFSLILESASTNQTSMYLCASGGIINQPQHFGDGTRLSIL.

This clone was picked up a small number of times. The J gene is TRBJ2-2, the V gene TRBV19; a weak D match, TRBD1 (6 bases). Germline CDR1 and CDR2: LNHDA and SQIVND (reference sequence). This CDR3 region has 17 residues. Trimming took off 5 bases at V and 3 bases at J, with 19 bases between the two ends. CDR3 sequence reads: CASSVSGVPPHTGELFF. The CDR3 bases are TGTGCCAGTAGTGTTTCAGGGGTCCCCCCCCACACCGGGGAGCTGTTTTTT.

The CDR3 DNA follows: TGTGCCAGCTCACCCGGACTAGGTACAGTTTACGAGCAGTACGTC. Protein product: CASSPGLGTVYEQYV. V is TRBV18 and J is TRBJ2-7, with TRBD2 matching over 7 bases. Unmatched junction bases numbered 9, after V lost 3 bases and J lost 4 bases. Looked up from germline, CDR1 is KGHSH and CDR2 is LQKENI. CDR3 length equals 15 residues.

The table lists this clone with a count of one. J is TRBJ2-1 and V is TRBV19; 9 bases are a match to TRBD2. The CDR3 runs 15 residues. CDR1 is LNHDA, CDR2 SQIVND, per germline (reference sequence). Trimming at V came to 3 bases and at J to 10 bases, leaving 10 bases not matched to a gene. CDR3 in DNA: TGTGCCAGTAGTATCCGTAGCGGGAGTGCGCGCGAGCAGTTCTTC. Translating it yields CASSIRSGSAREQFF.

CDR3 sequence reads: CASSLEPGGGNEKLFF. The CDR3 DNA reads as TGCGCCAGCAGCTTGGAGCCCGGGGGGGGTAATGAAAAACTGTTTTTT. The V gene is TRBV5-1, the J gene TRBJ1-4; a weak D match, TRBD1 (5 bases). CDR1 is SGHRS and CDR2 is YFSETQ in the germline V gene. The length of the CDR3 is 16 residues. V shed 0 bases and J shed 4 bases, with 13 bases lying between them.

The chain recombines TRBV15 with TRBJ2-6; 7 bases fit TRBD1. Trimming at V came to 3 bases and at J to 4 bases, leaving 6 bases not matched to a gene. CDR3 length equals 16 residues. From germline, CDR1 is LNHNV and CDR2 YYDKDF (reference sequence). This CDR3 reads CATSRAGGTGANVLTF. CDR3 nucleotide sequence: TGTGCCACCAGCAGGGCAGGGGGAACCGGGGCCAACGTCCTGACTTTC.

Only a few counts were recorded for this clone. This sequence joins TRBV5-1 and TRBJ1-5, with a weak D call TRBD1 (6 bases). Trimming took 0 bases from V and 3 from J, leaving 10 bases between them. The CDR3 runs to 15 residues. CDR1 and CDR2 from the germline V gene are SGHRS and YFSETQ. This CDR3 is CASSLAGQLNQPQHF. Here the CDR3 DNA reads TGCGCCAGCAGCTTGGCCGGACAGCTCAATCAGCCCCAGCATTTT.

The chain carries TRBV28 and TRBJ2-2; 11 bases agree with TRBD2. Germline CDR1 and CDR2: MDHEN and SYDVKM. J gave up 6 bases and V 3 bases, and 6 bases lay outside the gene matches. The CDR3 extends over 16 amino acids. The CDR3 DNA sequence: TGTGCCAGCAGTTTCCATAGCGGGGGGGCCCCCGGGGAGCTGTTTTTT. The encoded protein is CASSFHSGGAPGELFF.

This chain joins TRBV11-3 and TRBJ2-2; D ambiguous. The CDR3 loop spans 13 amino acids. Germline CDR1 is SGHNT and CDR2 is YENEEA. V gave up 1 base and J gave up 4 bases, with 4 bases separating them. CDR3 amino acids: CASSLALTGELFF. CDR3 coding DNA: TGTGCCAGCAGCTTAGCCCTCACCGGGGAGCTGTTTTTT. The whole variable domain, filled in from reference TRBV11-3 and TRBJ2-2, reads EAGVVQSPRYKIIEKKQPVAFWCNPISGHNTLYWYLQNLGQGPELLIRYENEEAVDDSQLPKDRFSAERLKGVDSTLKIQPAELGDSAVYLCASSLALTGELFFGEGSRLTVL.

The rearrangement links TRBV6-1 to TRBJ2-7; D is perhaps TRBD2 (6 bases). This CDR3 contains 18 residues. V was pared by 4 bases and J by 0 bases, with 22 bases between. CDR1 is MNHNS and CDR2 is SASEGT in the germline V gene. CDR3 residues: CASSGGGSGGTSSYEQYV. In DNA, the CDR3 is TGTGCCAGCAGTGGGGGAGGCAGTGGGGGTACGTCCTCCTACGAGCAGTACGTC.

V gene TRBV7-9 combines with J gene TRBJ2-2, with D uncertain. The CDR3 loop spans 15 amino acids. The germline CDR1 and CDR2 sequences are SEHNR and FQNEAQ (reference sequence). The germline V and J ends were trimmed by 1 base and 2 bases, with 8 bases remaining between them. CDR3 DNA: TGTGCCAGCAGCTTAGGTGCGGCAAACACCGGGGAGCTGTTTTTT. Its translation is CASSLGAANTGELFF.

Here the CDR3 reads CASSGRTASSYEQYF. The CDR3 nucleotides read TGTGCCAGCAGTGGGAGGACAGCAAGCTCCTACGAGCAGTACTTC. This sequence joins TRBV2 and TRBJ2-7, with TRBD1 as a possible D gene (6 bases). There are 15 residues in the CDR3. V was clipped by 4 bases and J by 0 bases, with 13 bases between them. Germline V CDR1 and CDR2: SNHLY, FYNNEI. Filled out from reference TRBV2 and TRBJ2-7, the complete variable domain reads EPEVTQTPSHQVTQMGQEVILRCVPISNHLYFYWYRQILGQKVEFLVSFYNNEISEKSEIFDDQFSVERPDGSNFTLKIRSTKLEDSAMYFCASSGRTASSYEQYFGPGTRLTVT.

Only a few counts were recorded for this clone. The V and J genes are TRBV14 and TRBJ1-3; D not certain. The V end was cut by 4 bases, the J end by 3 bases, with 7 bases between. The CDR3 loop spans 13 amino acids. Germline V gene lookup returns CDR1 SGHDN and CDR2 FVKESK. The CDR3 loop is CASSLQLGNTIYF. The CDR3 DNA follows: TGTGCCAGCAGCCTTCAACTTGGAAACACCATATATTTT.

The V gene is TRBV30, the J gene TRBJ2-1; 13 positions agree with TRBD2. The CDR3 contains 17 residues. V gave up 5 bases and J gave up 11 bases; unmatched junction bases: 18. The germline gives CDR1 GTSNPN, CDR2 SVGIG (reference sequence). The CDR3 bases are TGTGCCTGGGGGGACAGTGAACGACTAGCGGGAGGACGAAAGCAGTTCTTC. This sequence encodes CAWGDSERLAGGRKQFF.

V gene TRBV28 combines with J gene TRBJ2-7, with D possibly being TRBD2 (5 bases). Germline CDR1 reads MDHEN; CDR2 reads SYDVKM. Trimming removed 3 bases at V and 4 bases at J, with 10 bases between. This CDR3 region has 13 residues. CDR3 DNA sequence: TGTGCCAGCAGTTTTCCGGGATTTTACGAGCAGTACTTC. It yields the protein CASSFPGFYEQYF.

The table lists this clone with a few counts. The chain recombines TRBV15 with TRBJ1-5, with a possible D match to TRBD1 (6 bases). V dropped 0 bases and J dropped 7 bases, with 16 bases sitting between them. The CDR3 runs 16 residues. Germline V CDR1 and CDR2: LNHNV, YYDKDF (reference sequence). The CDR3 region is CATSRDTAGVHQPQHF. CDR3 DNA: TGTGCCACCAGCAGAGATACGGCAGGGGTACACCAGCCCCAGCATTTT.

The CDR3 spells CATSRGTSPTGHGNQPQHF. CDR3 DNA: TGTGCCACCAGCAGAGGCACCAGCCCTACGGGACACGGTAATCAGCCCCAGCATTTT. The J gene is TRBJ1-5, the V gene TRBV15; a weak D match, TRBD1 (6 bases). Germline CDR1 LNHNV, CDR2 YYDKDF (reference sequence). V shed 1 base and J shed 4 bases, with 23 bases lying between them. This CDR3 region has 19 residues.

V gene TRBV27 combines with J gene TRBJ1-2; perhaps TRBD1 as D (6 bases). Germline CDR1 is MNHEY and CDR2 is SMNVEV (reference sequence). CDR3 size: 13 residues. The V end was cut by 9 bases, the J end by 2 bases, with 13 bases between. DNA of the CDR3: TGTGCCAGTAGACAGGACACAAACTATGGCTACACCTTC. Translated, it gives CASRQDTNYGYTF.

Here the CDR3 DNA reads TGCAGCGCCGACAGGGGGGGAAACACCATATATTTT. It is translated as CSADRGGNTIYF. The rearrangement joins TRBV29-1 to TRBJ1-3, with 9 bases fitting TRBD1. The CDR3 runs 12 residues. Germline V CDR1 and CDR2: SQVTM, ANQGSEA. V lost 7 bases, J lost 4 bases, and 2 bases stayed unmatched.

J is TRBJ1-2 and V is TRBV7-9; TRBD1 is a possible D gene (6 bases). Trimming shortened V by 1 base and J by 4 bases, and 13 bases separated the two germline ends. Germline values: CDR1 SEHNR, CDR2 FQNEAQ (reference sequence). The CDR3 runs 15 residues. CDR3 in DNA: TGTGCCAGCAGCTTAGGGGCCCCAGGGGCCTATGGCTACACCTTC. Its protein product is CASSLGAPGAYGYTF.